These 20 T cell receptor beta chains came from one sample sequenced in a study of cytomegalovirus exposure and HLA in healthy donors. The PCR had 60 Vbeta and 13 Jbeta primers. Using immunoSEQ multiplex PCR, the repertoire was profiled, and TCRdb retains in-frame clones only, with some absent. The sample table sets out some 62,000 clones. The sequenced sample consisted of PBMCs. The receptors come from a young man in good health and CMV-seropositive.

The genes are TRBV19 and TRBJ2-3; no definite D call. V was pared by 2 bases and J by 6 bases, with 12 bases between. CDR3 length: 14 amino acids. Germline V gene sequence: CDR1 LNHDA, CDR2 SQIVND (reference sequence). CDR3 amino acids: CASSISPLGDTQYF. The CDR3 DNA is TGTGCCAGTAGTATATCCCCACTCGGGGATACGCAGTATTTT.

The chain employs TRBV14 and TRBJ1-1; D uncertain. CDR1 is SGHDN, CDR2 FVKESK, per germline. The CDR3 runs to 15 residues. Trimming took off 2 bases at V and 1 base at J, with 11 bases between the two ends. The CDR3, as DNA: TGTGCCAGCAGCCAACTGGGCTTTCAGAACACTGAAGCTTTCTTT. Protein product: CASSQLGFQNTEAFF.

The chain uses TRBV30 and TRBJ2-6; D remains ambiguous. The germline V gene has CDR1 GTSNPN and CDR2 SVGIG (reference sequence). V lost 5 bases, J lost 0 bases, and 8 bases lay in between. This CDR3 comprises 14 residues. The CDR3 region is CAWERGSGANVLTF. The DNA of the CDR3 is TGTGCCTGGGAGAGAGGCTCTGGGGCCAACGTCCTGACTTTC.

The chain has TRBV5-1 and TRBJ2-7; D gene ambiguous. Germline CDR1 is SGHRS and CDR2 is YFSETQ. The CDR3 sequence is 15 residues long. V lost 0 bases, J lost 2 bases, and 12 bases lay in between. CDR3 sequence: CASSLEHSTAYEQYF. For the CDR3, the DNA is TGCGCCAGCAGCTTGGAGCATAGTACCGCCTACGAGCAGTACTTC.

The V and J genes are TRBV9 and TRBJ2-2; D possibly corresponds to TRBD2 (7 bases). CDR3 length: 18 amino acids. Germline CDR1 is SGDLS and CDR2 is YYNGEE. The V and J ends lost 2 bases and 0 bases respectively, with 17 bases between them. CDR3 in amino acids: CASSVPTGAGTNTGELFF. The CDR3 DNA sequence: TGTGCCAGCAGCGTCCCGACAGGAGCGGGGACGAACACCGGGGAGCTGTTTTTT.

This chain connects TRBV13 to TRBJ1-1; D might be TRBD1 (5 bases). The V end was cut by 8 bases, the J end by 1 base, with 8 bases between. CDR1 is PRHDT, CDR2 FYEKMQ, per germline (reference sequence). The CDR3 extends over 12 amino acids. CDR3 region: CASGGGNTEAFF. DNA of the CDR3: TGTGCCAGCGGGGGGGGGAACACTGAAGCTTTCTTT.

This chain links TRBV19 with TRBJ1-2; TRBD1 aligns across 10 bases. The CDR3 spans 16 residues. Germline V gene sequence: CDR1 LNHDA, CDR2 SQIVND (reference sequence). Trimming cost V 5 bases and J 2 bases; bases outside gene matches: 8. In DNA, the CDR3 is TGTGCCAGTAGTCCACCTCGACAGGGGGCGAACTATGGCTACACCTTC. Translated, it gives CASSPPRQGANYGYTF. Based on the CDR3 plus reference TRBV19 and TRBJ1-2, the full variable domain is DGGITQSPKYLFRKEGQNVTLSCEQNLNHDAMYWYRQDPGQGLRLIYYSQIVNDFQKGDIAEGYSVSREKKESFPLTVTSAQKNPTAFYLCASSPPRQGANYGYTFGSGTRLTVV.

For this clone: The same CDR3 arises from other DNA sequences in this sample as well. The V gene is TRBV4-2, the J gene TRBJ1-6; 7 bases match TRBD1. V shed 0 bases, J shed 7 bases, and the junction held 12 bases outside the gene matches. CDR3 length equals 18 residues. CDR1 is LGHNA, CDR2 YNFKEQ, per germline. The CDR3: CASSQDLGQVIGNSPLHF. The CDR3 DNA sequence: TGTGCCAGCAGCCAAGATCTCGGACAGGTAATTGGAAATTCACCCCTCCACTTT.

The V gene is TRBV18, the J gene TRBJ2-7; 7 bases map to TRBD1. CDR3 size: 15 residues. V was pared by 1 base and J by 5 bases, with 8 bases of the junction left unmatched. Germline V gene sequence: CDR1 KGHSH, CDR2 LQKENI. The CDR3 DNA reads as TGTGCCAGCTCACCACGTCTAGGGGGCCGGGACGAGCAGTACTTC. Translation: CASSPRLGGRDEQYF.

The rearrangement uses TRBV4-2 and TRBJ1-1; D is perhaps TRBD1 (6 bases). This CDR3 has 15 amino acids. V was shortened by 2 bases and J by 3 bases, with 13 bases between the two germline ends. Germline V gene sequence: CDR1 LGHNA, CDR2 YNFKEQ. The CDR3 sequence is CASSQQTGHDTEAFF. Written as DNA, the CDR3 is TGTGCCAGCAGCCAACAGACAGGTCACGACACTGAAGCTTTCTTT.

J is TRBJ2-2 and V is TRBV9; tentatively, D is TRBD2 (6 bases). The CDR3 runs 14 residues. Germline-derived CDR1 and CDR2 are SGDLS and YYNGEE. Trimming shortened V by 3 bases and J by 7 bases, and 13 bases separated the two germline ends. The CDR3 coding sequence is TGTGCCAGCAGCGACGGAATAGCGGACGGGGAGCTGTTTTTT. This translates into CASSDGIADGELFF.

The V gene is TRBV10-3, the J gene TRBJ1-1, with unresolved D. Trimming left V 3 bases short and J 4 bases short, with 15 bases between. The length of the CDR3 is 15 residues. Germline assignment: CDR1 ENHRY and CDR2 SYGVKD. The chain's CDR3 is CAISDWRPERTEAFF. In DNA, the CDR3 is TGTGCCATCAGTGATTGGAGGCCCGAACGCACTGAAGCTTTCTTT.

The rearrangement links TRBV30 to TRBJ1-5, with a tentative D call TRBD1 (6 bases). V lost 3 bases and J 1 base, leaving 10 bases between the germline ends. Germline CDR1 is GTSNPN and CDR2 is SVGIG (reference sequence). The CDR3 extends over 14 amino acids. The CDR3 here is CAWRGQSSNQPQHF. The CDR3 bases are TGTGCCTGGAGAGGACAGTCGAGCAATCAGCCCCAGCATTTT.

The chain combines TRBV2 with TRBJ2-5, with a weak D call TRBD2 (5 bases). The J call may be in error: the DNA end matches TRBJ2-7 better. The CDR3 is made up of 18 amino acids. The germline V gene encodes CDR1 SNHLY and CDR2 FYNNEI. The CDR3 protein is CASSERSWESSYSYEQYF. The DNA for the CDR3 is TGTGCCAGCAGTGAAAGGTCTTGGGAGTCCAGTTACTCCTACGAGCAGTACTTC.

The rearrangement joins TRBV30 to TRBJ2-4, with 9 bases matching TRBD1. CDR1 is GTSNPN and CDR2 is SVGIG in the germline V gene (reference sequence). The V and J ends lost 0 bases and 8 bases, in that order; junction bases with no gene match: 8. The CDR3 covers 15 residues. The CDR3 region is CAWSVGTGLGDIQYF. CDR3 sequence (DNA): TGTGCCTGGAGTGTAGGGACAGGGCTGGGGGACATTCAGTACTTC.

The chain employs TRBV7-9 and TRBJ2-1; D possibly corresponds to TRBD1 (6 bases). The germline V gene encodes CDR1 SEHNR and CDR2 FQNEAQ (reference sequence). Deletions cut 5 bases from V and 4 bases from J, with 12 bases between. This CDR3 region has 14 residues. For the CDR3, the DNA is TGTGCCAGCAGCCCCCGGACAGTTTACAATGAGCAGTTCTTC. Amino acid sequence: CASSPRTVYNEQFF.

The rearrangement joins TRBV7-2 to TRBJ2-3; D ambiguous. The CDR3 runs to 12 residues. In germline, CDR1 is SGHTA, CDR2 FQGNSA. The V gene lost 4 bases and the J gene lost 5 bases, with 7 bases spanning the gap. The chain's CDR3 is CASSSRVDTQYF. The CDR3 nucleotides read TGTGCCAGCAGCTCCCGGGTAGATACGCAGTATTTT.

The rearrangement uses TRBV18 and TRBJ2-3; D might be TRBD2 (6 bases). The V gene lost 3 bases and the J gene lost 4 bases, with 14 bases spanning the gap. CDR1 is KGHSH, CDR2 LQKENI, per germline. The CDR3 is 15 residues long. CDR3 amino acids: CASSPSAGEADTQYF. The CDR3 DNA follows: TGTGCCAGCTCACCCTCGGCCGGGGAGGCAGATACGCAGTATTTT.

This chain links TRBV6-5 with TRBJ2-2; TRBD2 might be the D (5 bases). V gave up 5 bases and J gave up 3 bases, with 7 bases separating them. The CDR3 consists of 13 residues. Germline CDR1 and CDR2: MNHEY and SVGAGI. The CDR3 DNA follows: TGTGCCAGCAGTGACGGGGACACCGGGGAGCTGTTTTTT. Its translation: CASSDGDTGELFF.

V is TRBV5-1 and J is TRBJ1-3; TRBD1 matches at 10 bases. The germline V gene has CDR1 SGHRS and CDR2 YFSETQ. V trimming: 2 bases; J trimming: 4 bases; junction bases outside the gene matches: 9. This CDR3 is 17 amino acids long. The CDR3: CASSLRPGQGSGNTIYF. The CDR3 bases are TGCGCCAGCAGCTTACGCCCGGGACAGGGGTCAGGAAACACCATATATTTT.